This TCR beta chain was identified in a study of vaccination effects on CD4 cells after COVID-19. For this clone: The antigen is not known.

Trimming took off 0 bases at V and 3 bases at J, with 6 bases between the two ends. Germline CDR1 and CDR2: GTSNPN and SVGIG (reference sequence). The CDR3 spans 13 residues. Study results and caveats: After vaccination of healthy people, only 1 of 255 vaccine-induced clones cross-reacted with common cold coronaviruses.

Sequencing was performed with immunoSEQ multiplex PCR; in TCRdb, only in-frame clones are kept and a portion is missing. The table includes about 43,000 clones, around 77% detected once. Using viral peptide pools, the ViraFEST assay grew out antigen-specific CD4+ T cells prior to sequencing. Cells that had been cultured for 10 days were the source of isolated CD4+ T cells. Testing of the vaccine recipients showed negative nucleocapsid antibodies and no prior SARS-CoV-2 infection. The source of this sequence is a human donor who received a COVID-19 vaccine. The chain uses TRBV30 and TRBJ1-5; D is undetermined. Sequencing was performed on CD4+ T cells from PBMCs cultured with SARS-CoV-2 spike peptides, taken before COVID-19 vaccination. CDR3 residues: CAWSVSVNQPQHF. The CDR3 DNA sequence: TGTGCCTGGAGTGTATCGGTCAATCAGCCCCAGCATTTT.